The sequence of this T cell receptor (beta chain) was determined in a study of cytomegalovirus exposure and HLA in healthy donors (dated by TCRdb to about 2017). With regard to the full study: In an earlier analysis of approximately 500 of the donors, 250 to 300 Gb of sequence data and 90 million to 120 million unique TCR beta sequences from about 190 million T cells were reported. A later analysis re-analyzed previously published TCR beta repertoires from 650 to 800 donors and added high-resolution HLA genotyping to study TCR occurrence patterns. An early release covering over 500 HLA-typed donors comprised approximately 300 gigabases of sequencing data and 85 million or so unique TCR sequences. A later genetic analysis took genome-wide SNP genotypes for about 65% of the 666 donors and used that subset as a discovery cohort. A handful of DR-DQ haplotypes were handled as single units for association and clustering because linkage in the cohort was strong. Rather than drawing on any new phenotypic data, the later analysis identified candidate immune exposures from TCR beta sequences and the way those sequences occurred across donors. The number of donors typed differed by locus, with roughly 629-640 for A, B, C, DRB1 and DQB1, about 500 for DQA1, over 600 for DPA1, and under 490 for DPB1. In an earlier analysis of several hundred of the donors, high-throughput TCR beta sequencing was used to judge whether each TCR beta V gene segment behaved as functional or pseudogenic. The genetic ancestry cluster associated with self-reported Caucasian donors included roughly 84% of the roughly 400 genotyped donors. Donor age, sex, ethnicity and CMV serostatus were collected together with the repertoire data. High-throughput TCR immunosequencing, statistical association of individual TCRs with disease status, and machine learning were combined to predict cytomegalovirus infection status. Across some 400 genotyped donors of the cohort, an average of 235,054 unique TCR beta nucleotide sequences per donor were sequenced, and approximately 19% of those sequences were non-productive. Along with the approximately 600-subject first cohort, a separate validation cohort of over 90 different subjects was used. Using immunosequencing, the study profiled T cell repertoires from some 670 subjects and related those repertoires to cytomegalovirus serostatus. The aim of the study was to test whether cataloging public T cell receptors could identify signatures of past pathogen exposure. All discovery cohort repertoires had been generated on a single sequencing platform. HLA typing included class I and class II loci at four-digit resolution. What the work shows at the level of the full study, not this receptor alone: Cytomegalovirus status was reported to be diagnosed by the classifier with high specificity and sensitivity in both the original and validation cohorts. CMV serostatus was the only immune exposure information available for the cohort. In the study, about 150 TCR beta chains were listed as associated with cytomegalovirus. A further reported finding was that TCR beta sequences accurately predicted the HLA-A and HLA-B alleles for most subjects in the first cohort. In a later analysis, 16,951 TCR beta sequences were associated with specific HLA alleles at a false discovery rate of 0.05. While some public TCRs were present in many individuals, most TCR sequences turned up only very rarely across donors. The cohort was sequenced for TCR beta chains only, and without alpha or paired-chain data the features that could be detected were limited. When HLA alleles, especially DR and DQ, strongly co-occurred, TCR associations were difficult to assign to individual alleles. In a later genetic analysis, fewer N-insertions in productive TCRs were reported among donors in an Asian-associated ancestry cluster than the roughly 700-donor mean. An earlier analysis of approximately 570 of the donors showed that most TCR beta V segments appeared in productive rearrangements either about 87% or about 30% of the time, which broadly matched IMGT annotations. The earlier analysis of nearly 600 of the donors excluded some 15 rarely observed V segments, including chromosome 9 orphons, because counts were too low. The authors suggested that the approach could potentially be extended to other disease states and immunological phenotypes. In a later analysis, HLA-associated TCR beta chains were found to be more clonally expanded and to have lower generation probabilities than equally common non-associated chains. In vitro tests confirmed that a few of the cytomegalovirus-associated TCR beta chains recognize cytomegalovirus antigens. Because HLA typing was missing for some donors at each locus, association tests included only the typed subset. Some IMGT-functional V segments, including TRBV6-2 and TRBV6-3, could not be told apart with the 87-base-pair reads, so those segments were excluded. Correlated functional status among segregating V segments might be attributable to linkage disequilibrium, but an unknown experimental factor could not be ruled out. A group of highly shared sequence variants was considered likely to be a technical artifact of the sequencing pipeline. A later analysis found that most CMV-associated TCR beta chains appeared HLA-restricted, with HLA associations seemingly driven largely by CMV exposure. Presence/absence analyses assumed roughly uniform sequencing depth across donors, an assumption that may not hold. In a later analysis, the rate of TCR association differed among HLA loci, with DRB1 alleles having the most associated TCRs and HLA-C alleles having the fewest. A later analysis reported that several top co-occurrence clusters appeared linked to parvovirus B19, influenza, CMV and Epstein-Barr virus. V-gene and J-gene trimming of TCR beta chains was associated with a missense DCLRE1C variant in a later genetic analysis, and the association was replicated in an independent cohort.

Receptor amplification or capture employed the immunoSEQ multiplex PCR assay. A mixture of 60 forward primers for TCR Vbeta segments and 13 reverse primers for TCR Jbeta segments was used in the multiplex PCR. Amplification of the CDR3 region of rearranged TCR beta genes was performed with a multiplex PCR assay on genomic DNA. On the Illumina HiSeq System, the amplified TCR beta libraries were sequenced as 87-base-pair reads. In the paper's pipeline: In a later analysis, tens of millions of unique TCR beta chains were counted across the roughly 700 repertoires, and roughly 9.9 million of these chains were shared by at least two donors. Raw reads were error-corrected and collapsed into unique sequences with a nearest-neighbor algorithm that merged closely related sequences to remove PCR and sequencing errors. Alignment of CDR3 sequences to IMGT reference sequences was used to assign V, D and J gene segments. For a sequence to be retained, a match of at least six nucleotides was required to both a V gene segment and a J gene segment. A rearrangement was called productive if the CDR3 had no stop codons and remained in frame with V and J, and every other rearrangement was called non-productive. Following IMGT convention, CDR3 was defined as the stretch from the second conserved V-encoded cysteine up to the conserved J-encoded phenylalanine. In an earlier analysis of 587 of the donors, sequences lacking an unambiguous match to a single V gene segment were excluded. In an earlier analysis of more than 500 of the donors, a V segment was called functional when productive rearrangements were above 56.7%, and segregating when the standard deviation between donors exceeded 5%. A statistical classification framework was built for diagnosing cytomegalovirus status from the catalog of TCR beta chain sequences. In a later analysis, V and J genes were assigned by comparing TCR nucleotide sequences against IMGT/GENE-DB human TR gene sequences. In a later analysis, CDR3 sequences and most-parsimonious VDJ recombination scenarios were assigned using the TCRdist pipeline. In a later analysis, each TCR beta chain was defined by its CDR3 amino acid sequence together with its V-gene family, and reads lacking a unique V-gene family were excluded. In a later analysis, approximately 640 highly shared, low-generation-probability nucleotide sequences were removed to address suspected cross-contamination and a sequencing artifact. In a later analysis, a clonal expansion index for each public chain was calculated from normalized within-repertoire ranks of inferred template counts. In a later analysis, generation probabilities were computed with a VDJ recombination model fitted to out-of-frame rearrangements, and the resulting probabilities were checked against IGoR. Hypergeometric tests were used in a later analysis to score TCR-TCR, TCR-HLA and TCR-CMV co-occurrence, with a repertoire-size bias correction applied to the TCR pairs. A later analysis estimated false discovery rates by permuting HLA or CMV assignments 20 times. A later analysis grouped co-occurring TCRs with DBSCAN, adding TCRdist sequence similarity when clustering within HLA-allele-positive subsets. Co-occurrence clustering excluded repertoires with fewer than 30,000 or more than 120,000 public chains, plus five with anomalous nucleotide sharing. TCRdb mirrors the immuneACCESS table, restricted to in-frame sequences. Some clones are absent from its copies; in checked studies, under half trace to an unresolved V gene, and the reason for the others is unknown. The DNA was the basis for D and trimming; V, J and clone size are from that table. The table for this sample lists 100,000 to 120,000 clones; nearly 80% of them were counted only once. 1.3% of the sample comes from the top ten.

The cohort was made up of roughly 670 healthy bone marrow donors. At the time of sampling, every cohort member was nominally healthy, though immune exposures that went unrecorded were likely present. The donor tested CMV seronegative, placing the donor among the 352 seronegative members of the cohort. Each donor provided a peripheral blood sample, and peripheral blood mononuclear cells were used for TCR beta sequencing. The Qiagen DNeasy Blood Extraction Kit was used to extract genomic DNA from the blood cell samples. According to the germline V gene, CDR1 reads MDHEN and CDR2 reads SYDVKM. The V and J ends are trimmed by 8 bases and 2 bases, leaving 19 bases between them. The CDR3, cysteine through phenylalanine, is 15 amino acids long. Of the read, only the CDR3 DNA is kept; its 45 bases are in frame from base 1. As concerns this clone: Its antigen is still unknown. Per-base qualities were not stored, and no clone one base away is much larger.

Sequenced: PBMCs. This TCR derives from a woman aged 30 to 39 in good health and CMV-seronegative. The chain links TRBV28 with TRBJ2-7; a tentative D match to TRBD1 spans 6 bases. The CDR3 is CASYTQRRGPYEQYF. Here is the DNA: TGTGCCAGCTATACACAGCGCAGGGGACCCTACGAGCAGTACTTC.